Reported below is one TCR beta chain. The sample originates from a study of blood T cell repertoires in COVID-19. The table came from immunoSEQ multiplex PCR; TCRdb's copy has only in-frame clones and leaves some out. The sample has about 300,000 clones, 86% seen once. The V gene lost 0 bases and the J gene lost 4 bases, with 9 bases spanning the gap. Per germline, CDR1 SGHTA and CDR2 FQGTGA. The CDR3 sequence is 14 residues long. The chain recombines TRBV7-3 with TRBJ1-1; D is unclear. This sequence was found in a woman aged 45-59 years with acute or convalescent COVID-19. The sequencing sample was made of peripheral blood. This CDR3 is CASSLTTGITEAFF. The CDR3, as DNA: TGTGCCAGCAGCTTAACGACGGGAATCACTGAAGCTTTCTTT.